Following are 25 T cell receptor beta chains from one sample sequenced in a study of blood T cell repertoires in COVID-19 (dated by TCRdb to the early 2020s). Library preparation used the immunoSEQ multiplex PCR assay. The table was pulled from immuneACCESS by TCRdb, which kept in-frame rearrangements only. Such tables lose some clones; where checked, under half of the loss comes from unresolved V genes, and the rest has no known cause. This sample has tens of thousands of clones in its table, and 80% to 90% of those were observed once. The ten largest account for 1.6% of the sample. The sequencing input was peripheral blood. The receptor set was obtained from a man in his sixties with acute or convalescent COVID-19.

V gene TRBV5-5 combines with J gene TRBJ2-3; no reliable D call. The CDR3 runs to 15 residues. Germline V lookup: CDR1 SGHKS, CDR2 YYEKEE (reference sequence). V was shortened by 4 bases and J by 2 bases, with 14 bases between the two germline ends. The CDR3 sequence is CASSPRPTATDTQYF. The CDR3 coding sequence is TGTGCCAGCAGCCCACGGCCTACAGCCACAGATACGCAGTATTTT.

This clone was seen a handful of times. CDR3 loop: CASSLAARRTDTQYF. In DNA form, the CDR3 reads TGTGCCAGCAGCTTGGCCGCCCGCAGAACAGATACGCAGTATTTT. J is TRBJ2-3 and V is TRBV5-5; D gene uncertain. From germline, CDR1 is SGHKS and CDR2 YYEKEE (reference sequence). The CDR3 extends over 15 amino acids. V was cut by 0 bases and J by 3 bases, with 11 bases left in between.

This clone was seen only once. V is TRBV2 and J is TRBJ2-5, with 7 bases lining up with TRBD1. V lost 6 bases to trimming and J lost 5 bases; unmatched junction nucleotides: 12. Germline CDR1 and CDR2: SNHLY and FYNNEI. CDR3 size: 15 residues. The CDR3 region is CASRGGPGRGETQYF. DNA for the CDR3: TGTGCCAGCAGAGGGGGCCCAGGGCGAGGTGAGACCCAGTACTTC. The whole variable domain, filled in from reference TRBV2 and TRBJ2-5, reads EPEVTQTPSHQVTQMGQEVILRCVPISNHLYFYWYRQILGQKVEFLVSFYNNEISEKSEIFDDQFSVERPDGSNFTLKIRSTKLEDSAMYFCASRGGPGRGETQYFGPGTRLLVL.

The V gene is TRBV5-4, the J gene TRBJ2-7; 10 nucleotides agree with TRBD1. The length of the CDR3 is 14 residues. Germline V CDR1 and CDR2: SGHNT, YYREEE (reference sequence). With V trimmed by 3 bases and J by 4 bases, 4 bases remained unmatched. The CDR3 DNA reads TGTGCCAGCAGCTCACCGGGACAGGGGTACGAGCAGTACTTC. Translated: CASSSPGQGYEQYF.

The chain links TRBV7-3 to TRBJ1-3; TRBD1 is a possible D gene (5 bases). V lost 4 bases and J lost 2, with 6 bases in between. There are 13 residues in the CDR3. Germline CDR1 is SGHTA and CDR2 is FQGTGA. CDR3 DNA sequence: TGTGCCAGCAGCTCGGGGGCTGGAAACACCATATATTTT. It yields the protein CASSSGAGNTIYF.

The chain joins TRBV5-1 to TRBJ1-1; D is ambiguous. The CDR3 spans 14 residues. Trimming took off 4 bases at V and 6 bases at J, with 16 bases between the two ends. From germline, CDR1 is SGHRS and CDR2 YFSETQ. CDR3 in DNA: TGCGCCAGCAGCGCTGACATCTATCCCTCTGAAGCTTTCTTT. Its protein is CASSADIYPSEAFF.

The gene calls are TRBV5-6 and TRBJ2-7; TRBD1 is a possible D gene (6 bases). Germline CDR1 and CDR2: SGHDT and YYEEEE. The length of the CDR3 is 14 residues. V was cut by 2 bases and J by 5 bases, with 14 bases left in between. The CDR3 spells CASSLPGTLDEQYF. CDR3 bases: TGTGCCAGCAGCTTACCCGGGACACTCGACGAGCAGTACTTC.

The CDR3 DNA follows: TGTGCCAGCATGATCGACAGGAGCAACACTGAAGCTTTCTTT. It codes for CASMIDRSNTEAFF. J is TRBJ1-1 and V is TRBV2, with a tentative D call TRBD1 (6 bases). The V and J ends lost 7 bases and 2 bases respectively, with 14 bases between them. CDR1 and CDR2 (germline): SNHLY, FYNNEI. This CDR3 comprises 14 residues. Combining the CDR3 with reference TRBV2 and TRBJ1-1 gives the whole variable domain EPEVTQTPSHQVTQMGQEVILRCVPISNHLYFYWYRQILGQKVEFLVSFYNNEISEKSEIFDDQFSVERPDGSNFTLKIRSTKLEDSAMYFCASMIDRSNTEAFFGQGTRLTVV.

Of note for this clone: This sample includes further DNA sequences coding for the same CDR3. This chain links TRBV3-1 (or the pseudogene TRBV3-2) with TRBJ1-5; D ambiguous. The germline V gene encodes CDR1 LGHDT and CDR2 YNNKEL (reference sequence). Trimming took 1 base from V and 7 from J, leaving 8 bases between them. CDR3 length: 13 residues. This CDR3 is CASSQGGYQPQHF. CDR3 nucleotides: TGTGCCAGCAGCCAAGGAGGGTACCAGCCCCAGCATTTT.

The rearrangement joins TRBV3-1 (or the pseudogene TRBV3-2) to TRBJ1-1; 7 bases are a match to TRBD1. V shed 4 bases and J 1 base; nucleotides not matched to a gene: 3. The CDR3 consists of 14 residues. CDR1 LGHDT and CDR2 YNNKEL come from the germline V gene (reference sequence). The chain's CDR3 is CASSLRGENTEAFF. CDR3 sequence (DNA): TGTGCCAGCAGCCTCAGGGGGGAGAACACTGAAGCTTTCTTT.

Points on this clone: Other DNA variants within this sample encode the same CDR3. The CDR3 region is CAWSVEAGPQHF. For the CDR3, the DNA is TGTGCCTGGAGTGTAGAGGCCGGGCCCCAGCATTTT. This chain connects TRBV30 to TRBJ1-5; no definite D call. There are 12 residues in the CDR3. The germline V gene encodes CDR1 GTSNPN and CDR2 SVGIG (reference sequence). V was cut by 0 bases and J by 9 bases, with 9 bases left in between.

V usage is TRBV6-2 or TRBV6-3 and J usage is TRBJ2-3; weak D call: TRBD2 (5 bases). From germline, CDR1 is MNHEY and CDR2 SVGEGT. The CDR3 totals 13 residues. V dropped 6 bases and J dropped 1 base, with 8 bases sitting between them. CDR3 coding DNA: TGTGCCAGCAGCCCACTAGGCACAGATACGCAGTATTTT. Amino acid sequence: CASSPLGTDTQYF.

V gene TRBV5-1 combines with J gene TRBJ2-1; 14 bases are shared with TRBD2. The ends lost 4 bases at V and 0 bases at J; junction bases unmatched: 12. Germline V CDR1 and CDR2: SGHRS, YFSETQ. The CDR3 totals 20 residues. CDR3 in amino acids: CASSPLGLAGARFSYNEQFF. CDR3 in DNA: TGCGCCAGCAGCCCACTGGGACTAGCGGGGGCCCGTTTCTCCTACAATGAGCAGTTCTTC. Variable domain in full (rest from reference TRBV5-1 and TRBJ2-1): KAGVTQTPRYLIKTRGQQVTLSCSPISGHRSVSWYQQTPGQGLQFLFEYFSETQRNKGNFPGRFSGRQFSNSRSEMNVSTLELGDSALYLCASSPLGLAGARFSYNEQFFGPGTRLTVL.

This chain joins TRBV27 and TRBJ2-7, with D hard to call. With 5 bases removed from V and 3 bases from J, the gap between germline ends came to 14 bases. CDR3 length equals 14 residues. The germline V gene encodes CDR1 MNHEY and CDR2 SMNVEV (reference sequence). The CDR3 coding sequence is TGTGCCAGCAGTATGGGCGACCCGAGCTACGAGCAGTACTTC. It specifies CASSMGDPSYEQYF.

This chain joins TRBV11-2 and TRBJ1-1; a weak D match, TRBD1 (6 bases). The V and J ends lost 5 bases and 1 base respectively, with 14 bases between them. Per germline, CDR1 SGHAT and CDR2 FQNNGV. The length of the CDR3 is 15 residues. CDR3 sequence reads: CASSPSGQRNTEAFF. In nucleotides, the CDR3 is TGTGCCAGCAGCCCGAGCGGACAGAGGAACACTGAAGCTTTCTTT.

V and J are TRBV15 and TRBJ2-3; D is perhaps TRBD2 (5 bases). The CDR3 runs to 14 residues. Germline loops: CDR1 LNHNV, CDR2 YYDKDF (reference sequence). V was clipped by 3 bases and J by 5 bases, with 12 bases between them. CDR3 sequence reads: CATSSRVEGDTQYF. The CDR3 DNA follows: TGTGCCACCAGCAGCCGAGTCGAGGGAGATACGCAGTATTTT.

The chain couples TRBV24-1 to TRBJ1-2; a possible D gene is TRBD1 (5 bases). Germline V lookup: CDR1 KGHDR, CDR2 SFDVKD. This CDR3 region has 13 residues. The V end was cut by 1 base, the J end by 6 bases, with 8 bases between. In nucleotides, the CDR3 is TGTGCCACCAGTGATTTAGGACAAAATGGCTACACCTTC. It translates to CATSDLGQNGYTF.

This rearrangement joins TRBV7-3 to TRBJ1-1, with a weak D call TRBD1 (5 bases). This CDR3 has 14 residues. V was shortened by 5 bases and J by 6 bases, with 16 bases between the two germline ends. Germline-derived CDR1 and CDR2 are SGHTA and FQGTGA. CDR3 nucleotide sequence: TGTGCCAGCAGCGCCTATGGGGGGAGGGCTGAAGCTTTCTTT. It translates to CASSAYGGRAEAFF. The full variable domain, in which reference TRBV7-3 and TRBJ1-1 provide the parts outside the CDR3, is GAGVSQTPSNKVTEKGKYVELRCDPISGHTALYWYRQSLGQGPEFLIYFQGTGAADDSGLPNDRFFAVRPEGSVSTLKIQRTERGDSAVYLCASSAYGGRAEAFFGQGTRLTVV.

The rearrangement uses TRBV6-6 and TRBJ2-3; the match to TRBD2 covers 10 bases. The CDR3 is 15 residues long. J gave up 8 bases and V 2 bases, and 7 bases lay outside the gene matches. Germline loops: CDR1 MNHNY, CDR2 SVGAGI (reference sequence). The DNA for the CDR3 is TGTGCCAGCAGTTACCTCGGAGAGCGGGGGGGTACGCAGTATTTT. This translates into CASSYLGERGGTQYF.

This chain connects TRBV7-9 to TRBJ1-6; the D is unclear. Germline CDR1 and CDR2: SEHNR and FQNEAQ (reference sequence). The CDR3 covers 13 residues. Between the trimmed V and J ends, which lost 1 base and 9 bases, there was a span of 7 bases. In nucleotides, the CDR3 is TGTGCCAGCAGCTTAGGAGTCGGTTCACCCCTCCACTTT. Amino acids: CASSLGVGSPLHF.

The J gene is TRBJ1-2, the V gene TRBV20-1; D unresolved. The CDR3 covers 11 residues. The ends were cut back, 2 bases at V and 6 bases at J, with 7 bases in the middle. The V gene's germline CDR1 is DFQATT and CDR2 SNEGSKA (reference sequence). The DNA for the CDR3 is TGCAGTGCTAGAAGCGGGAATGGCTACACCTTC. Translation: CSARSGNGYTF.

V gene TRBV3-1 (or the pseudogene TRBV3-2) combines with J gene TRBJ1-2; 7 bases match TRBD1. Germline CDR1 is LGHDT and CDR2 is YNNKEL (reference sequence). The CDR3 loop spans 16 amino acids. With V trimmed by 3 bases and J by 4 bases, 11 bases remained unmatched. This chain's CDR3 is CASSQADRVFSYGYTF. Here the CDR3 DNA reads TGTGCCAGCAGCCAGGCCGACAGGGTCTTCTCCTATGGCTACACCTTC.

DNA of the CDR3: TGTGCCAGCAGCCAAGATTTTCAGCGGGCGAGAGGAAACACCATATATTTT. Residues: CASSQDFQRARGNTIYF. The V gene is TRBV4-2, the J gene TRBJ1-3; no reliable D call. Germline loops: CDR1 LGHNA, CDR2 YNFKEQ. The CDR3 covers 17 residues. Trimming left V 0 bases short and J 4 bases short, with 16 bases between.

The chain employs TRBV7-8 and TRBJ2-1; D not certain. Trimming took off 7 bases at V and 4 bases at J, with 14 bases between the two ends. The V gene's germline CDR1 is SGHVS and CDR2 FQNEAQ. CDR3 size: 14 residues. The chain's CDR3 is CASKLGGDYNEQFF. The DNA of the CDR3 is TGTGCCAGCAAGTTAGGCGGCGATTACAATGAGCAGTTCTTC.

V gene TRBV7-9 combines with J gene TRBJ2-7, with 8 nucleotides matching TRBD1. This CDR3 has 15 residues. V shed 4 bases, J shed 6 bases, and the junction held 11 bases outside the gene matches. Germline V gene sequence: CDR1 SEHNR, CDR2 FQNEAQ (reference sequence). CDR3 sequence: CASSSRTGNGAEQYF. In DNA, the CDR3 is TGTGCCAGCAGCTCCCGGACAGGGAATGGGGCCGAGCAGTACTTC.